What follows are 10 T cell receptor beta chains derived from one specimen sequenced in a study of blood T cell repertoires in COVID-19 (dated by TCRdb to the early 2020s). The library was produced with the immunoSEQ multiplex PCR assay. TCRdb took over this immuneACCESS table, retaining in-frame rearrangements with V and J assigned. Such tables are incomplete; in checked studies, under half of the missing clones stem from an unresolved V gene, and the remainder is unexplained. The sample contains over 150,000 clones, 65% to 85% of them found a single time. The ten largest clones take up roughly 3.5% of the sample. Sequenced sample: peripheral blood. These receptors were collected from an elderly woman with acute or convalescent COVID-19.

This clone was counted a few times. The chain joins TRBV6-5 to TRBJ1-6, with no clear D. Trimming removed 7 bases from V and 8 bases from J, with 6 bases in between. Germline loops: CDR1 MNHEY, CDR2 SVGAGI. The CDR3 contains 11 residues. The CDR3 DNA follows: TGTGCCAGCAACGAGGATTCACCCCTCCACTTT. Translation: CASNEDSPLHF.

This clone was seen once. This chain links TRBV30 with TRBJ2-5, with D possibly TRBD2 on 5 matching bases. The CDR3 is 11 residues long. CDR1 and CDR2 (germline): GTSNPN, SVGIG (reference sequence). V was trimmed by 7 bases and J by 2 bases, leaving 8 bases between them. CDR3 coding DNA: TGTGCCTCCACGGGGCAAGAGACCCAGTACTTC. This translates into CASTGQETQYF.

The rearrangement uses TRBV6-5 and TRBJ1-2; 7 bases match TRBD1. V was pared by 0 bases and J by 2 bases, with 3 bases of the junction left unmatched. This CDR3 is 15 amino acids long. Germline CDR1 is MNHEY and CDR2 is SVGAGI. The CDR3 protein is CASSYSAGQNYGYTF. The CDR3 DNA follows: TGTGCCAGCAGTTACTCGGCGGGACAGAACTATGGCTACACCTTC.

The chain couples TRBV19 to TRBJ2-7; tentative D call: TRBD1 (6 bases). Trimming cost V 8 bases and J 0 bases, with 11 bases left between them. Germline assignment: CDR1 LNHDA and CDR2 SQIVND (reference sequence). The length of the CDR3 is 13 residues. CDR3: CASSRDISYEQYF. CDR3 bases: TGTGCCAGTTCCCGGGACATCTCCTACGAGCAGTACTTC.

This chain links TRBV30 with TRBJ2-3; D is perhaps TRBD2 (5 bases). The germline gives CDR1 GTSNPN, CDR2 SVGIG (reference sequence). CDR3 length: 14 residues. V lost 7 bases, J lost 4 bases, and 18 bases lay in between. CDR3 nucleotide sequence: TGTGCCTCGAATAGCGAGAGTGGTCCAGATACGCAGTATTTT. The encoded protein is CASNSESGPDTQYF. The whole variable domain, remainder taken from reference TRBV30 and TRBJ2-3, is SQTIHQWPATLVQPVGSPLSLECTVEGTSNPNLYWYRQAAGRGLQLLFYSVGIGQISSEVPQNLSASRPQDRQFILSSKKLLLSDSGFYLCASNSESGPDTQYFGPGTRLTVL.

The chain links TRBV19 to TRBJ2-5; 10 bases map to TRBD2. This CDR3 spans 15 amino acids. The V gene's germline CDR1 is LNHDA and CDR2 SQIVND (reference sequence). V dropped 5 bases and J dropped 2; count of bases not matched to a gene: 5. CDR3: CASSVSAGGQETQYF. Written as DNA, the CDR3 is TGTGCCAGTAGTGTCTCAGCGGGGGGGCAAGAGACCCAGTACTTC.

The chain couples TRBV19 to TRBJ2-1, with TRBD2 identical over 13 bases. The CDR3 is 17 residues long. Unmatched junction bases numbered 14, after V lost 0 bases and J lost 15 bases. From germline, CDR1 is LNHDA and CDR2 SQIVND (reference sequence). CDR3 sequence: CASSIDQTGGLAGLRFF. The DNA for the CDR3 is TGTGCCAGTAGTATAGACCAAACGGGGGGACTAGCGGGGTTACGGTTCTTC.

The chain combines TRBV4-1 with TRBJ2-7; 10 nucleotides match TRBD2. Germline values: CDR1 MGHRA, CDR2 YSYEKL. V dropped 1 base and J dropped 0; count of bases not matched to a gene: 3. This CDR3 comprises 16 residues. CDR3 sequence: CASSQGLAGNSYEQYF. Written as DNA, the CDR3 is TGCGCCAGCAGCCAAGGACTAGCGGGTAACTCCTACGAGCAGTACTTC.

This chain connects TRBV18 to TRBJ1-3; D not resolved. CDR3 length: 17 amino acids. V was trimmed by 0 bases and J by 0 bases, leaving 12 bases between them. CDR1 and CDR2 from the germline V gene are KGHSH and LQKENI. The CDR3 is CASSPPVRLNSGNTIYF. The DNA for the CDR3 is TGTGCCAGCTCACCACCGGTCAGACTAAACTCTGGAAACACCATATATTTT.

This chain joins TRBV7-3 and TRBJ1-2, with 7 bases lining up with TRBD1. Trimming removed 4 bases from V and 8 bases from J; junction bases left unmatched: 13. The CDR3 length is 15 residues. Germline lookup yields CDR1 SGHTA and CDR2 FQGTGA. The DNA of the CDR3 is TGTGCCAGCAGCTACGACAGGGTTGGGCTTGGAGGCTACACCTTC. Translated, it gives CASSYDRVGLGGYTF.